This T cell receptor (beta chain) was sequenced in a study of STAT5B mutations in CD4+ large granular lymphocyte leukemia. Clones were read by immunoSEQ multiplex PCR, and TCRdb kept only the in-frame ones, dropping some. The data contain 8,000 to 8,500 clones, over 70% of them singletons. Padova, Helsinki and Shinshu hematology units supplied the CD4+ T-LGLL patients. The germline gives CDR1 GTSNPN, CDR2 SVGIG (reference sequence). Trimming took 2 bases from V and 2 from J; bases not matched to a gene: 3. The CDR3 covers 14 residues. The chain carries TRBV30 and TRBJ1-2; 9 nucleotides agree with TRBD1. The sample was PBMCs. This TCR derives from a woman aged 55-69 years with CD4+ T-cell large granular lymphocyte leukemia. The CDR3 reads CAWSRDRENYGYTF. The CDR3, as DNA: TGTGCCTGGAGTAGGGACAGGGAAAACTATGGCTACACCTTC.